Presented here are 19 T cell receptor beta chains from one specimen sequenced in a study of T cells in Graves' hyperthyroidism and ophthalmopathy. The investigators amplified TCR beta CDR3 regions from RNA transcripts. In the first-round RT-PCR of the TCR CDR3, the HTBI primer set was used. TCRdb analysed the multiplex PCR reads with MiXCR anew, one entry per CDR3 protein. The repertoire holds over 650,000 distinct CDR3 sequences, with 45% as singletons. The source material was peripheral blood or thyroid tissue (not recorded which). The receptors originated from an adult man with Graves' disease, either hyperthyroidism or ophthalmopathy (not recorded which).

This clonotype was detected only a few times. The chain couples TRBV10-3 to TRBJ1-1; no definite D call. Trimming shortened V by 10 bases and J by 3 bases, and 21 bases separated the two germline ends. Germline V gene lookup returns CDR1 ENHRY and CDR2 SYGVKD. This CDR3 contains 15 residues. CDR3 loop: CASHTAEVADTEAFF. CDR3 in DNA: TGTGCCAGCCACACTGCGGAGGTGGCGGACACTGAAGCTTTCTTT.

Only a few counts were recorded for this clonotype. In DNA, the CDR3 is TGCGCCAGCAGATCCCTCGGGGTGCACACTGAAGCTTTCTTT. Translation: CASRSLGVHTEAFF. The chain links TRBV5-1 to TRBJ1-1; no reliable D call. Between the trimmed V and J ends, which lost 5 bases and 3 bases, there was a span of 14 bases. The CDR3 is 14 residues long. Germline V gene sequence: CDR1 SGHRS, CDR2 YFSETQ.

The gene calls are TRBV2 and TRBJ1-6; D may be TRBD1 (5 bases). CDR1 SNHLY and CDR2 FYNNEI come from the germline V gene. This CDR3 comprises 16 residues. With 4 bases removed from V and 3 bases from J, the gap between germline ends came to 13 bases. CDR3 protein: CASSAAGFIYNSPLHF. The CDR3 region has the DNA TGTGCCAGCAGTGCGGCAGGGTTCATCTATAATTCACCCCTCCACTTT.

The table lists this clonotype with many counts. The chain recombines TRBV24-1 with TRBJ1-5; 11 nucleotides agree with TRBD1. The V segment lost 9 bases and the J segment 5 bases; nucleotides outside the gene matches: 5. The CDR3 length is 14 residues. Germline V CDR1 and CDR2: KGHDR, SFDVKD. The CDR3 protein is CATPGQGVDQPQHF. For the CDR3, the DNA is TGTGCCACCCCGGGACAGGGGGTTGATCAGCCCCAGCATTTT.

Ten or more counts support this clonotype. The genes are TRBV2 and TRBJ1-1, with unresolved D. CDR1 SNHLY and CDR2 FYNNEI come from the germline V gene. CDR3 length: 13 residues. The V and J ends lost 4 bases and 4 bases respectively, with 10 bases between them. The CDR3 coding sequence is TGTGCCAGCAGTGTAGAGGAGGGCACTGAAGCTTTCTTT. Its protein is CASSVEEGTEAFF.

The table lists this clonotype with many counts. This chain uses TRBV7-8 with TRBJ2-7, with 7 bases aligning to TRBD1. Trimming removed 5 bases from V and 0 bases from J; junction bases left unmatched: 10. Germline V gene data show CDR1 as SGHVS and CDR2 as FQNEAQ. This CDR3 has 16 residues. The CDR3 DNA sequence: TGTGCCAGCAGCCCACGGACAGGATTGAGCTCCTACGAGCAGTACTTC. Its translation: CASSPRTGLSSYEQYF.

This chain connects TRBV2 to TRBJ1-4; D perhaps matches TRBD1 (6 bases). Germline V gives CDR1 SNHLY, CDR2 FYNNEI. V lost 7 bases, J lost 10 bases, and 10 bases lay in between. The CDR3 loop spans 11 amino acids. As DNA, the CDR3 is TGTGCCAGCACTGAGGGGGGAAAACTGTTTTTT. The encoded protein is CASTEGGKLFF.

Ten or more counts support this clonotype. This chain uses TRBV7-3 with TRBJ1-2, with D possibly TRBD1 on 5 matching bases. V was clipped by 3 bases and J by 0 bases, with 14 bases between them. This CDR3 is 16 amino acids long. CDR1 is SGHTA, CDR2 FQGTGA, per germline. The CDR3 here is CASSFGTPAANYGYTF. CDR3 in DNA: TGTGCCAGCAGCTTCGGGACTCCGGCCGCTAACTATGGCTACACCTTC.

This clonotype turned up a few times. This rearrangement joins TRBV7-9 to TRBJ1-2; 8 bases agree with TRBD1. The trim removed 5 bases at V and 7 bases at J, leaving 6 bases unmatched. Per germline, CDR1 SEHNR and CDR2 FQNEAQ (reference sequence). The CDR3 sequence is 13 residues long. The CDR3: CASSQTGAGGYTF. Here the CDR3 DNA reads TGTGCCAGCAGCCAGACAGGGGCCGGTGGCTACACCTTC.

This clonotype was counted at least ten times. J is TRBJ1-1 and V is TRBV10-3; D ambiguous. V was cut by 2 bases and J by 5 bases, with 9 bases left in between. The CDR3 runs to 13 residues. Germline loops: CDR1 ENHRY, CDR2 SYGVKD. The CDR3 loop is CAISEMRETEAFF. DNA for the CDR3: TGTGCCATCAGTGAGATGCGGGAGACTGAAGCTTTCTTT.

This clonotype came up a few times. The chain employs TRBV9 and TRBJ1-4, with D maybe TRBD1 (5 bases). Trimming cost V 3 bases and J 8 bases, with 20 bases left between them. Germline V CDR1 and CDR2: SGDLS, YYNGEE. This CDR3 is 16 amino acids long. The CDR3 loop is CASSGQGEAIGEKLFF. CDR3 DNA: TGTGCCAGCAGCGGCCAAGGGGAGGCGATAGGGGAAAAACTGTTTTTT.

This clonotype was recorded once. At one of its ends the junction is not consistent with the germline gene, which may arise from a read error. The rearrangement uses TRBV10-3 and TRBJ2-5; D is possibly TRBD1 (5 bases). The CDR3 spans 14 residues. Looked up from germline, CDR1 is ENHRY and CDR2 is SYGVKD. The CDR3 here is CASSGAGKGQPQYF. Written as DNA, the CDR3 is TGTGCCAGCAGTGGGGCAGGGAAGGGTCAGCCCCAGTACTTC.

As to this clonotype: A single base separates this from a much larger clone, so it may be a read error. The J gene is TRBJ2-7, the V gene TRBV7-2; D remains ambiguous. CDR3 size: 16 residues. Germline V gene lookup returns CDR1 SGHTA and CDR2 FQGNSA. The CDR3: CASSFLSAAPLYGQYF. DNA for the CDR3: TGTGCCAGCAGCTTCCTGTCGGCGGCACCCCTCTACGGGCAGTACTTC.

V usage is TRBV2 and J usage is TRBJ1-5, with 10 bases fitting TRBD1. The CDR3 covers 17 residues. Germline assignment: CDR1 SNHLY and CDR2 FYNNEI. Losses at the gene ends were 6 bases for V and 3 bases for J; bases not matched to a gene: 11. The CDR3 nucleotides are TGTGCCAGCAGCTCGTGCTGGACAGGGGGAACCAATCAGCCCCAGCATTTT. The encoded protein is CASSSCWTGGTNQPQHF.

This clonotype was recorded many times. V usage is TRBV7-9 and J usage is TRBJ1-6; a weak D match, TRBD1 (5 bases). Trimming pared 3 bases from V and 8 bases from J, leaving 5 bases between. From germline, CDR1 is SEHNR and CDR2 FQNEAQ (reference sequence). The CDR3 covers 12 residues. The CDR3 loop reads CASSFRDSPLHF. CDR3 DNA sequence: TGTGCCAGCAGCTTCAGGGATTCACCCCTCCACTTT.

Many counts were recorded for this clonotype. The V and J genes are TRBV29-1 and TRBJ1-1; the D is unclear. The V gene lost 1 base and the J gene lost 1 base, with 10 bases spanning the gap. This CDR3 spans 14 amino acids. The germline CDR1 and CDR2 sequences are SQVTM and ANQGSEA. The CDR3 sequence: CSVEGGKGNTEAFF. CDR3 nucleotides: TGCAGCGTTGAAGGGGGAAAGGGGAACACTGAAGCTTTCTTT. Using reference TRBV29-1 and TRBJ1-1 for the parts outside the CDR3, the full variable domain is SAVISQKPSRDICQRGTSLTIQCQVDSQVTMMFWYRQQPGQSLTLIATANQGSEATYESGFVIDKFPISRPNLTFSTLTVSNMSPEDSSIYLCSVEGGKGNTEAFFGQGTRLTVV.

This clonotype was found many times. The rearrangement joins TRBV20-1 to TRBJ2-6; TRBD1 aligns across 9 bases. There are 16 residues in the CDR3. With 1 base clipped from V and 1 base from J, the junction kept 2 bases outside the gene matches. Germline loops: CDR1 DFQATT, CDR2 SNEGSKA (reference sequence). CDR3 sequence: CSARVDRGSGANVLTF. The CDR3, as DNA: TGCAGTGCTAGAGTGGACAGGGGATCTGGGGCCAACGTCCTGACTTTC.

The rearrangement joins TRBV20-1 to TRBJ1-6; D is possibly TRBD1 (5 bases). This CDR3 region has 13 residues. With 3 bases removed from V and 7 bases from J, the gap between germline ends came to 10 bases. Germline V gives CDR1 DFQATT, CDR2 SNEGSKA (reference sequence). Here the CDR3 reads CSARRRTNSPLHF. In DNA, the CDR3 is TGCAGTGCTAGGCGACGGACAAATTCACCCCTCCACTTT.

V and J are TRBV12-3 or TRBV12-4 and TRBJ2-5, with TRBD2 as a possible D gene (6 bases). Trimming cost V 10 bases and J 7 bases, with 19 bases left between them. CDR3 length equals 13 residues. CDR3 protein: CATVPGGMGTQYF. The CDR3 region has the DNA TGTGCCACCGTGCCCGGGGGTATGGGGACCCAGTACTTC.